This T cell receptor (beta chain) is from a study of early stage breast cancer tumors. Study summary: About 80% of the 16 invasive tumors were ER+, PR+ and HER2-.

Each sample had two DNA replicates, approximately 0.49 ug blood or 1.5 ug tissue. Assay: immunoSEQ multiplex PCR; the TCRdb copy retains only in-frame clones and omits some. The sample includes approximately 75,000 clones, approximately 80% of them seen just once. The germline V gene encodes CDR1 SGHKS and CDR2 YYEKEE (reference sequence). Trimming left V 2 bases short and J 5 bases short, with 17 bases between. This CDR3 is built from 16 residues. As to this clone: The target antigen is unknown.

Findings and caveats of the study: Enriched TCRB sequences shared across patients were mostly commonly generated sequences. Blood repertoires resembled normal breast more than tumor.

This receptor was obtained from a person in their 40s with breast cancer. Sequenced sample: blood. This chain uses TRBV5-5 with TRBJ2-1, with a possible D match to TRBD2 (6 bases). CDR3 sequence reads: CASSFLSGRDNNEQFF. CDR3 DNA sequence: TGTGCCAGCAGCTTTCTCTCGGGGCGGGATAACAATGAGCAGTTCTTC.